The clone carrying this TCR beta chain was observed at least ten times. The sample originates from a study of T cells in Graves' hyperthyroidism and ophthalmopathy. RNA transcripts gave rise to amplified TCR beta CDR3 regions. During a first-round RT-PCR of the TCR CDR3, the HTBI primer set was used. Each CDR3 protein gets one entry after TCRdb re-called the multiplex PCR reads with MiXCR. This table holds a few hundred thousand distinct CDR3 sequences, roughly 15% found once. Germline values: CDR1 LGHDT, CDR2 YNNKEL (reference sequence). The CDR3 has 14 residues. The V end was cut by 0 bases, the J end by 6 bases, with 12 bases between.

The clonotype comes from a young woman with Graves' ophthalmopathy. The rearrangement joins TRBV3-1 to TRBJ2-7; either TRBD1 or TRBD2 may supply D (5 bases each). Sequenced: blood. CDR3 in DNA: TGTGCCAGCAGCCAAGAGGGGGAGTTCGCCGAGCAGTACTTC. The encoded protein is CASSQEGEFAEQYF.